A selection of T cell receptor beta chains follows, all from one sample in a study of T cells in Graves' hyperthyroidism and ophthalmopathy. MiXCR was run by TCRdb on the multiplex PCR reads, yielding one entry per CDR3 protein. The table has 550,000 to 800,000 distinct CDR3 sequences, roughly 17% seen once. Material for sequencing was blood. The receptors here all came from a man aged 45-60 years with Graves' hyperthyroidism. The CDR3 runs from the conserved cysteine through the conserved F or W. Fields, in order: J gene, clone size, V gene, D gene, CDR3 protein. D genes are given only for firm matches. The size entry is marked missing in some rows and otherwise reads once, few, many or a size class.

TRBJ2-3,many,TRBV18,-,CASSLDSPTDTQYF
TRBJ1-4,many,TRBV28,-,CASSLAFTNEKLFF
TRBJ1-4,few,TRBV2,-,CASSYRRGNEKLFF
TRBJ2-5,many,TRBV4-1,-,CASSQVEETQYF
TRBJ2-1,many,TRBV2,-,CATRPSYNEQFF
TRBJ2-1,many,TRBV7-3,TRBD1,CASSFLGQSDEQFF
TRBJ2-1,many,TRBV5-1,-,CASSLDPGSNNEQFF
TRBJ2-1,many,TRBV12-3/TRBV12-4,TRBD2,CASSLGTSGLGYNEQFF
TRBJ2-5,once,TRBV13,TRBD1,CASSQQGTQDTQYF
TRBJ2-7,many,TRBV2,-,CASTLQRNSYEQYF
TRBJ2-3,once,TRBV2,TRBD2,CASIASGRTDTQYF
TRBJ1-5,many,TRBV10-2,-,CASTPSRGRSGNQPQHF
TRBJ2-7,few,TRBV12-3/TRBV12-4,-,CASSFGDIAYKQYF
TRBJ2-2,few,TRBV6-2/TRBV6-3,-,CASSAGQKNTGELFF
TRBJ1-4,many,TRBV6-1,-,CASSEDGFGGKLFF
TRBJ1-2,many,TRBV2,-,CASNLDTANYGYTF
TRBJ1-5,many,TRBV2,TRBD1,CASSGIQGDQPQHF
TRBJ2-7,many,TRBV12-3/TRBV12-4,TRBD1,CASSSGTGRTEQYF
TRBJ1-5,many,TRBV7-9,-,CASSRPDSNQPQHF
TRBJ1-2,-,TRBV14,-,CASSQDYSINYGYTF
TRBJ1-3,-,TRBV20-1,-,CSARDITSGNTIYF
TRBJ1-6,-,TRBV18,-,CASSPLPDVYNSPLHF
TRBJ2-5,few,TRBV7-9,TRBD1,CASSLGTGHGQETQYF
TRBJ1-4,-,TRBV19,-,CASSIGPLRQTRSNEKLFF
TRBJ1-2,few,TRBV2,TRBD1,CASSRSVGQVHGYTF
TRBJ2-7,-,TRBV20-1,TRBD1,CSARAEGAGSSYEQYF
TRBJ1-2,many,TRBV6-6,-,CASSYSMLRVGYGYTF
TRBJ1-1,-,TRBV6-5,TRBD1,CASSYQGAGGGAFF
TRBJ2-7,once,TRBV20-1,TRBD2,CSAKGLAGVYEQYF
TRBJ1-1,many,TRBV2,-,CASSESSTVATEAFF